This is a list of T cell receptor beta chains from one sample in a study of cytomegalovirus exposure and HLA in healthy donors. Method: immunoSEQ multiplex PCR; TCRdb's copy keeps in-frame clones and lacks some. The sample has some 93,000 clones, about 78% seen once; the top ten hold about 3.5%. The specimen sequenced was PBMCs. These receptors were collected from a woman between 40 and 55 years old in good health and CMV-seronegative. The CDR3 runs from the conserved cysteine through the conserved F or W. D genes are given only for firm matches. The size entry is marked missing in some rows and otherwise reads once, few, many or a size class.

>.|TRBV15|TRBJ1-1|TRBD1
TGTGCCACCAGCTGGGGACAGGGGTACACTGAAGCTTTCTTT
CATSWGQGYTEAFF
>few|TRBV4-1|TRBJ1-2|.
TGCGCCAGCAGCCAAGACGGGTTTTATGGCTACACCTTC
CASSQDGFYGYTF
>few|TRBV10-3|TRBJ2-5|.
TGTGCCATCAGTACCTCTAGCGTCGCTTCGAGAGAGACCCAGTACTTC
CAISTSSVASRETQYF
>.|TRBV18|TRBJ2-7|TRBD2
TGTGCCAGCTCTCCTATAGCGGGGGCAAGCTACGAGCAGTACTTC
CASSPIAGASYEQYF
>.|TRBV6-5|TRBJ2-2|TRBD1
TGTGCCAGCAGTCAGACAGGGGCAGACACCGGGGAGCTGTTTTTT
CASSQTGADTGELFF
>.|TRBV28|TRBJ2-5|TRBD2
TGTGCCAGCACCTTAGCCGGCGGGAGAGAGACCCAGTACTTC
CASTLAGGRETQYF
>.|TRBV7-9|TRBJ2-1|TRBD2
TGTGCCAGCAGCTTACGCGCGGGAGTATTACGTGAGCAGTTCTTC
CASSLRAGVLREQFF
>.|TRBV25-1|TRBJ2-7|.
TGTGCCAGCAGAGCCGGCTACGAGCAGTACTTC
CASRAGYEQYF
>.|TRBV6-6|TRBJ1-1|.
TGTGCCAGCAGTCTAGAGGCGGGAGGCACTGAAGCTTTCTTT
CASSLEAGGTEAFF
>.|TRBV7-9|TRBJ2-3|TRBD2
TGTGCCAGCAGCTTGGGTCTAGCGGTAAGCACAGATACGCAGTATTTT
CASSLGLAVSTDTQYF
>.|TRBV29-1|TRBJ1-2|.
TGCAGCGTTGGGGTCCGCCTACAGGGCTCGAGCTATGGCTACACCTTC
CSVGVRLQGSSYGYTF
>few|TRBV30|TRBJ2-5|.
TGTGCCTGGAGTGTTCGAGAGACCCAGTACTTC
CAWSVRETQYF
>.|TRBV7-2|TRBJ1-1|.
TGTGCCAGCAGCTCACGTAAACAGGGTTTAGTCACTGAAGCTTTCTTT
CASSSRKQGLVTEAFF
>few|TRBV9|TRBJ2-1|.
TGTGCCAGCAGCCTAACTAGCAGACTCCACAATGAGCAGTTCTTC
CASSLTSRLHNEQFF
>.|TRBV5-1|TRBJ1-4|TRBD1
TGCGCCAGCAGCAAGGGACAGATTAATGAAAAACTGTTTTTT
CASSKGQINEKLFF
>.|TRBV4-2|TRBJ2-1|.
TGTGCCAGCAGCCAAGATGGGGGCGGGAGAATAGGCGAGCAGTTCTTC
CASSQDGGGRIGEQFF
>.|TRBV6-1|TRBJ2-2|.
TGTGCCAGCAAGCCACGGGTGAACACCGGGGAGCTGTTTTTT
CASKPRVNTGELFF
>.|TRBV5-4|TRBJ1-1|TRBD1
TGTGCCAGCAGCTTGACAGGGGGCGGGACTGAAGCTTTCTTT
CASSLTGGGTEAFF
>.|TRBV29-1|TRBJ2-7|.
TGCAGCGCCCTAACCGGGACTGTCTCCTACGAGCAGTACTTC
CSALTGTVSYEQYF
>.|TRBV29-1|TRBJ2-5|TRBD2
TGCAGCGTTGTTCGGGAGGGCCAGGAGACCCAGTACTTC
CSVVREGQETQYF
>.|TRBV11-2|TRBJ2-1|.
TGTGCCAGCAGCCACGTGAAAGCGCAGTTCTTC
CASSHVKAQFF
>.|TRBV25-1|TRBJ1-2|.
TGTGCCAGCAGTGACGGGGGTAACTATGGCTACACCTTC
CASSDGGNYGYTF
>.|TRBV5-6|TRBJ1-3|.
TGTGCCAGCAGCCGAACCGAACGAGACAGAACTGGAAACACCATATATTTT
CASSRTERDRTGNTIYF
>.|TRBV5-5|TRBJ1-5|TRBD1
TGTGCCAGCAGCTTGGTGACAGGGGACAATCAGCCCCAGCATTTT
CASSLVTGDNQPQHF
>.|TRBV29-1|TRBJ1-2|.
TGCAGCGTTGTCACAGACCCTAACTATGGCTACACCTTC
CSVVTDPNYGYTF
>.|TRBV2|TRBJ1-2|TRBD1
TGTGCCAGCACGGGACAGTATGGCTACACCTTC
CASTGQYGYTF
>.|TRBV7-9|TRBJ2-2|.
TGTGCCAGCAGCTTGGACTTAGTGGACACCGGGGAGCTGTTTTTT
CASSLDLVDTGELFF
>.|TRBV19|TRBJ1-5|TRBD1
TGTGCCAGTAGTTCAGGACAGGGGAATCAGCCCCAGCATTTT
CASSSGQGNQPQHF
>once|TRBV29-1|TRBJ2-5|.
TGCAGCGTTGTGGGGCCAGGGCTAGAGACCCAGTACTTC
CSVVGPGLETQYF
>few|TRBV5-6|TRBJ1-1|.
TGTGCCAGCAGCTCGACACCCTCTGAAGCTTTCTTT
CASSSTPSEAFF
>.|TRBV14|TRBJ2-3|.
TGTGCCAGCAGCCAAGTAGTCAAGGATACGCAGTATTTT
CASSQVVKDTQYF
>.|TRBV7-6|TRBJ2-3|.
TGTGCCAGCAGCTTAGTCGCGGGGCTTCTGGATACGCAGTATTTT
CASSLVAGLLDTQYF
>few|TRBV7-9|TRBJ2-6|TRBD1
TGTGCCATCCAGGGGGCCGGGGCCAACGTCCTGACTTTC
CAIQGAGANVLTF
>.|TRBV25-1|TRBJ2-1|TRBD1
TGTGCCAGCCTCGGGACAGGGGGCTCCCTATACTACAATGAGCAGTTCTTC
CASLGTGGSLYYNEQFF
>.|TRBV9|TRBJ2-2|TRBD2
TGTGCCAGCAGCGTAGCTAGCGGGAGCGCCGGGGAGCTGTTTTTT
CASSVASGSAGELFF
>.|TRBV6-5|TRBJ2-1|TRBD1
TGTGCCAGCAGCCCCGCGGGGACAGGGGGCCATGAGCAGTTCTTC
CASSPAGTGGHEQFF
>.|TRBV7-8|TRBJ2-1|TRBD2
TGTGCCAGCAGCTTGACTAGCGGGACCTACAATGAGCAGTTCTTC
CASSLTSGTYNEQFF
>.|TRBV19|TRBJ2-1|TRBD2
TGTGCCAGTAGATCAAGGACTAGCGGTCCCTACAATGAGCAGTTCTTC
CASRSRTSGPYNEQFF
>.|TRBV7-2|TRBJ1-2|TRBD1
TGTGCCAGCAGCCAGGGGACAGGGCTGCAGTATGGCTACACCTTC
CASSQGTGLQYGYTF
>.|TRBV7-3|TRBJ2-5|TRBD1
TGTGCCAGCAGCCAGACAGGGGCCGGGGGACAAGAGACCCAGTACTTC
CASSQTGAGGQETQYF
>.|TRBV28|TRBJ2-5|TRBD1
TGTGCCAGCAGTTTGAACAGGGGGGAGACCCAGTACTTC
CASSLNRGETQYF
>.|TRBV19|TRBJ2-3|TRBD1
TGTGCCAGTATCTGTGACAGGGGGGACAGGTGGACAGATACGCAGTATTTT
CASICDRGDRWTDTQYF
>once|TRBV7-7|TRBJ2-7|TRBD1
TGTGCCAGCAGCCTGACATTGACAGGGGGCCGGAATGAGCAGTACTTC
CASSLTLTGGRNEQYF
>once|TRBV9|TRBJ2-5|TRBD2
TGTGCCAGCAGCCCGACTAGCGGGAGAGAGACCCAGTACTTC
CASSPTSGRETQYF
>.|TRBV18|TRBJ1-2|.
TGTGCCAGCTCACCGGCGGCGGAGGGGCCCATGACGGGCTATGGCTACACCTTC
CASSPAAEGPMTGYGYTF
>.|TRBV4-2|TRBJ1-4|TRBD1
TGTGCCAGCAGCCCCTGGACAGGGTGGGAAAAACTGTTTTTT
CASSPWTGWEKLFF
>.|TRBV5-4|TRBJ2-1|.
TGTGCCAGCAGCCCCAGGGGCGGGAGCTACAATGAGCAGTTCTTC
CASSPRGGSYNEQFF
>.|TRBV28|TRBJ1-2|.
TGTGCCAGCAGTGATCGGGTTATCGATGGCTACACCTTC
CASSDRVIDGYTF
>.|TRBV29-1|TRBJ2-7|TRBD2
TGCAGCGTTGAAAGGGGAGGGTGGTCCGAGCAGTACTTC
CSVERGGWSEQYF
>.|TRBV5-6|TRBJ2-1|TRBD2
TGTGCCAGCAGTTTAGCGGGAGTCAAGAATGAGCAGTTCTTC
CASSLAGVKNEQFF
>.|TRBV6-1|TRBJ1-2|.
TGTGCCAGCAGTCGGGACTCAGCTCAATACACCTTC
CASSRDSAQYTF
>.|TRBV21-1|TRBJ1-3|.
TGTGCCAGCAGCCCCCGGGTCCTTCGCCCCGGAGGAAACACCATATATTTT
CASSPRVLRPGGNTIYF